These 11 T cell receptor beta chains came from one sample sequenced in a study of T cell clonotyping in hematopoietic cell transplantation. TCRdb's table, derived via immunoSEQ multiplex PCR, lists solely in-frame clones and lacks some. Of about 9,400 clones in the sample, about three quarters were seen once. Sequenced material: PBMCs, taken 180 days after allogeneic stem cell transplant. The receptors shown here come from a male patient aged 35-50 years who had an allogeneic stem cell transplant from a related donor, so the T cells may come from the graft donor. Some clones in this sample may be carry-over from other donors' samples.

The sample holds one count of this clone. V usage is TRBV2 and J usage is TRBJ1-6, with TRBD1 matching 7 bases. Germline-derived CDR1 and CDR2 are SNHLY and FYNNEI. This CDR3 contains 12 residues. With 7 bases clipped from V and 7 bases from J, the junction kept 1 base outside the gene matches. CDR3 nucleotides: TGTGCCAGCATAGGGGGCAATTCACCCCTCCACTTT. This encodes CASIGGNSPLHF. The entire variable domain, with the rest obtained from reference TRBV2 and TRBJ1-6, is as follows: EPEVTQTPSHQVTQMGQEVILRCVPISNHLYFYWYRQILGQKVEFLVSFYNNEISEKSEIFDDQFSVERPDGSNFTLKIRSTKLEDSAMYFCASIGGNSPLHFGNGTRLTVT.

The chain combines TRBV18 with TRBJ1-1; D gene unclear. CDR3 length equals 10 residues. From germline, CDR1 is KGHSH and CDR2 LQKENI. V lost 6 bases, J lost 10 bases, and 9 bases lay in between. CDR3 protein: CASSSKRAFF. CDR3 DNA: TGTGCCAGCTCCTCAAAGAGAGCTTTCTTT.

The V call is TRBV27, the J call TRBJ1-1; tentatively, D is TRBD1 (5 bases). CDR3 length: 15 amino acids. CDR1 MNHEY and CDR2 SMNVEV come from the germline V gene (reference sequence). V shed 6 bases and J shed 4 bases, with 18 bases lying between them. The CDR3, as DNA: TGTGCCAGCAGGCTCAACCCATCAGGGCTCACTGAAGCTTTCTTT. Translating it yields CASRLNPSGLTEAFF.

CDR3 DNA sequence: TGTGCCAGCAGTTTACAGGGGGCCGATCAGCCCCAGCATTTT. It encodes CASSLQGADQPQHF. This sequence joins TRBV6-5 and TRBJ1-5; TRBD1 matches at 9 bases. The CDR3 contains 14 residues. With 4 bases clipped from V and 5 bases from J, the junction kept 3 bases outside the gene matches. CDR1 MNHEY and CDR2 SVGAGI come from the germline V gene.

The chain joins TRBV27 to TRBJ1-2; D is ambiguous. V lost 2 bases and J 8 bases, leaving 12 bases between the germline ends. In germline, CDR1 is MNHEY, CDR2 SMNVEV (reference sequence). The CDR3 spans 13 residues. CDR3 amino acids: CASSLTGEIGYTF. The CDR3 DNA reads as TGTGCCAGCAGTTTAACCGGGGAGATAGGCTACACCTTC.

The chain combines TRBV7-2 with TRBJ2-6, with D possibly being TRBD1 (5 bases). CDR3 size: 17 residues. Trimming removed 2 bases from V and 1 base from J, with 12 bases in between. CDR1 and CDR2 (germline): SGHTA, FQGNSA. CDR3 residues: CASSLRGSYSGANVLTF. The CDR3 DNA follows: TGTGCCAGCAGCTTAAGGGGTTCTTATTCTGGGGCCAACGTCCTGACTTTC.

The chain has TRBV7-9 and TRBJ1-2; D not resolved. Germline V gives CDR1 SEHNR, CDR2 FQNEAQ (reference sequence). The CDR3 runs to 14 residues. Trimming left V 1 base short and J 4 bases short, with 10 bases between. The CDR3 DNA reads as TGTGCCAGCAGCTTAGGAACACCTAGCTATGGCTACACCTTC. Protein product: CASSLGTPSYGYTF.

This clone was recorded only once. The chain uses TRBV6-5 and TRBJ2-1; the match to TRBD1 covers 7 bases. Germline V gene sequence: CDR1 MNHEY, CDR2 SVGAGI. With 5 bases clipped from V and 2 bases from J, the junction kept 6 bases outside the gene matches. The CDR3 consists of 15 residues. DNA for the CDR3: TGTGCCAGCAGTCGGACCCAGGGGGCCTACAATGAGCAGTTCTTC. Translated, it gives CASSRTQGAYNEQFF.

The rearrangement joins TRBV7-3 to TRBJ2-3; 9 positions match TRBD2. V was clipped by 4 bases and J by 3 bases; unmatched bases: 5. The CDR3 is 15 amino acids. Germline assignment: CDR1 SGHTA and CDR2 FQGTGA. The CDR3 DNA reads TGTGCCAGCAGCTCAAGCGGGGGGCCTACAGATACGCAGTATTTT. It codes for CASSSSGGPTDTQYF.

This chain links TRBV5-1 with TRBJ2-5, with 9 nucleotides matching TRBD2. The germline V gene has CDR1 SGHRS and CDR2 YFSETQ. The CDR3 spans 14 residues. Trimming removed 7 bases from V and 4 bases from J; junction bases left unmatched: 8. For the CDR3, the DNA is TGCGCCAGCTCTAGCGGGGAGGCGATAGAGACCCAGTACTTC. Translated, it gives CASSSGEAIETQYF.

V usage is TRBV25-1 and J usage is TRBJ1-4, with D tentatively TRBD1 (6 bases). Trimming cost V 7 bases and J 7 bases, with 10 bases left between them. The CDR3 has 12 amino acids. Germline V gene lookup returns CDR1 MGHDK and CDR2 SYGVNS. CDR3 nucleotide sequence: TGTGCCAGCAAGCAGGGGAGTGAAAAACTGTTTTTT. It is translated as CASKQGSEKLFF.